Each of the 28 T cell receptor beta chains below was sequenced from the same sample in a study of cytomegalovirus exposure and HLA in healthy donors. The primer mix had 60 Vbeta and 13 Jbeta primers. Clones were read by immunoSEQ multiplex PCR, and TCRdb kept only the in-frame ones, dropping some. The profile shows some 110,000 clones, around 69% of them singletons. Sequencing used PBMCs. These receptors were collected from a woman aged 40 to 50 in good health and CMV-seropositive.

The chain has TRBV6-1 and TRBJ2-7; unclear D gene. Trimming left V 3 bases short and J 4 bases short, with 13 bases between. Germline V gene sequence: CDR1 MNHNS, CDR2 SASEGT. This CDR3 comprises 14 residues. The CDR3 DNA reads as TGTGCCAGCAGTGAGGGCCGGAACACGTACGAGCAGTACTTC. Amino acids: CASSEGRNTYEQYF.

This clone was recorded once. V usage is TRBV5-4 and J usage is TRBJ1-6; D is possibly TRBD1 (6 bases). The CDR3 is made up of 16 amino acids. The ends were cut back, 0 bases at V and 10 bases at J, with 17 bases in the middle. Germline loops: CDR1 SGHNT, CDR2 YYREEE (reference sequence). The CDR3, as DNA: TGTGCCAGCAGCTTGGGCGGACAGTTCCTCGGGTCACCCCTCCACTTT. It yields the protein CASSLGGQFLGSPLHF. The full variable domain, its missing parts supplied by reference TRBV5-4 and TRBJ1-6, is ETGVTQSPTHLIKTRGQQVTLRCSSQSGHNTVSWYQQALGQGPQFIFQYYREEENGRGNFPPRFSGLQFPNYSSELNVNALELDDSALYLCASSLGGQFLGSPLHFGNGTRLTVT.

The chain combines TRBV2 with TRBJ2-5, with TRBD2 matching over 7 bases. With V trimmed by 8 bases and J by 5 bases, 5 bases remained unmatched. This CDR3 contains 12 residues. Germline CDR1 and CDR2: SNHLY and FYNNEI. The CDR3 sequence: CASLVGGETQYF. The CDR3 bases are TGTGCCAGCTTAGTCGGGGGGGAGACCCAGTACTTC.

The rearrangement joins TRBV6-1 to TRBJ2-3; 11 bases are a match to TRBD2. With V trimmed by 4 bases and J by 5 bases, 8 bases remained unmatched. The CDR3 consists of 16 residues. Germline V gene data show CDR1 as MNHNS and CDR2 as SASEGT. The CDR3 region is CASSGGTGTSGDTQYF. CDR3 nucleotides: TGTGCCAGCAGTGGGGGAACAGGGACTAGCGGAGATACGCAGTATTTT.

This chain links TRBV9 with TRBJ2-7; D unresolved. The CDR3 covers 15 residues. V gave up 7 bases and J gave up 4 bases, with 21 bases separating them. Looked up from germline, CDR1 is SGDLS and CDR2 is YYNGEE. CDR3 sequence reads: CASSRVLFNDYEQYF. The CDR3 bases are TGTGCCAGCTCCCGGGTTCTCTTTAACGATTACGAGCAGTACTTC.

This clone was detected only a few times. The V gene is TRBV7-9, the J gene TRBJ2-5; D perhaps matches TRBD2 (7 bases). This CDR3 comprises 16 residues. The germline V and J ends were trimmed by 1 base and 5 bases, with 17 bases remaining between them. The germline V gene has CDR1 SEHNR and CDR2 FQNEAQ (reference sequence). This CDR3 reads CASSLGGGRPKETQYF. The CDR3 DNA is TGTGCCAGCAGCTTAGGGGGGGGCCGGCCCAAGGAGACCCAGTACTTC. Full variable domain (outside the CDR3, taken from reference TRBV7-9 and TRBJ2-5): DTGVSQNPRHKITKRGQNVTFRCDPISEHNRLYWYRQTLGQGPEFLTYFQNEAQLEKSRLLSDRFSAERPKGSFSTLEIQRTEQGDSAMYLCASSLGGGRPKETQYFGPGTRLLVL.

The CDR3 bases are TGTGCCAGCAGGGCCCAGGGTGGGAATGGCTACACCTTC. Protein: CASRAQGGNGYTF. This sequence joins TRBV6-1 and TRBJ1-2, with D tentatively TRBD1 (5 bases). The germline V and J ends were trimmed by 6 bases and 6 bases, with 14 bases remaining between them. Germline CDR1 MNHNS, CDR2 SASEGT. This CDR3 has 13 amino acids.

This chain connects TRBV14 to TRBJ2-5; 13 bases are shared with TRBD2. The DNA end lines up better with TRBJ2-7; the J call may be wrong. The germline V gene has CDR1 SGHDN and CDR2 FVKESK. CDR3 length: 19 residues. The CDR3 reads CASSQGKGLAGSPNYEQYF. The CDR3 DNA reads TGTGCCAGCAGCCAAGGAAAGGGACTAGCGGGAAGCCCCAACTACGAGCAGTACTTC.

The V gene is TRBV6-6, the J gene TRBJ1-2; D gene unclear. This CDR3 comprises 15 residues. Germline assignment: CDR1 MNHNY and CDR2 SVGAGI (reference sequence). Trimming took 6 bases from V and 0 from J, leaving 14 bases between them. CDR3 coding DNA: TGTGCCAGCAGCTCCCCGACACTGACTAACTATGGCTACACCTTC. Its translation: CASSSPTLTNYGYTF.

V gene TRBV15 combines with J gene TRBJ2-3; TRBD2 aligns across 7 bases. This CDR3 region has 15 residues. Germline assignment: CDR1 LNHNV and CDR2 YYDKDF (reference sequence). Trimming removed 0 bases from V and 5 bases from J; junction bases left unmatched: 5. DNA for the CDR3: TGTGCCACCAGCAGAGATACGGCGGGGGTAGATACGCAGTATTTT. Translated: CATSRDTAGVDTQYF.

This chain links TRBV6-4 with TRBJ1-4; a weak D match, TRBD1 (6 bases). Trimming shortened V by 2 bases and J by 11 bases, and 9 bases separated the two germline ends. Germline CDR1 MRHNA, CDR2 SNTAGT. The CDR3 is 12 amino acids. CDR3 in DNA: TGTGCCAGCAGTGACGGGGGCGAGAAACTGTTTTTT. Encoded protein: CASSDGGEKLFF.

This clone was seen a few times. The chain has TRBV18 and TRBJ2-2; weak D call: TRBD1 (6 bases). The CDR3 is 14 amino acids. V lost 4 bases and J lost 2, with 8 bases in between. Germline-derived CDR1 and CDR2 are KGHSH and LQKENI. In DNA, the CDR3 is TGTGCCAGCTCACTGGACAGAAACACCGGGGAGCTGTTTTTT. Translating it yields CASSLDRNTGELFF.

The chain links TRBV28 to TRBJ1-4; 10 positions agree with TRBD1. The CDR3 covers 13 residues. Germline trimming cut 8 bases from V and 6 bases from J; bases unmatched to any gene: 3. The V gene's germline CDR1 is MDHEN and CDR2 SYDVKM. The CDR3 sequence: CASDGQGDEKLFF. As DNA, the CDR3 is TGTGCCAGCGATGGACAGGGGGATGAAAAACTGTTTTTT.

The chain couples TRBV4-1 to TRBJ2-1; the D is unclear. Per germline, CDR1 MGHRA and CDR2 YSYEKL. The CDR3 has 13 amino acids. Trimming cost V 0 bases and J 8 bases, with 8 bases left between them. CDR3 nucleotides: TGCGCCAGCAGCCAAGATAGAGGTGATGAGCAGTTCTTC. Translating gives CASSQDRGDEQFF.

The CDR3 protein is CASRRPTGGNTIYF. CDR3 coding DNA: TGTGCCAGCAGGCGCCCTACAGGGGGAAACACCATATATTTT. The chain combines TRBV28 with TRBJ1-3, with a weak D call TRBD1 (6 bases). Trimming pared 6 bases from V and 4 bases from J, leaving 13 bases between. The CDR3 covers 14 residues. The germline CDR1 and CDR2 sequences are MDHEN and SYDVKM.

The chain combines TRBV6-5 with TRBJ2-1, with 14 positions matching TRBD2. The CDR3 loop spans 16 amino acids. Germline CDR1 is MNHEY and CDR2 is SVGAGI. V lost 1 base and J lost 9; bases outside the gene matches: 5. This CDR3 is CASSYLTSGGAGEQFF. For the CDR3, the DNA is TGTGCCAGCAGTTACTTGACTAGCGGGGGGGCCGGTGAGCAGTTCTTC.

The chain has TRBV4-1 and TRBJ2-7, with 11 nucleotides matching TRBD1. Germline trimming cut 0 bases from V and 5 bases from J; bases unmatched to any gene: 3. This CDR3 has 15 residues. Germline loops: CDR1 MGHRA, CDR2 YSYEKL. The CDR3 region is CASSQDPDRGHEQYF. The CDR3 DNA is TGCGCCAGCAGCCAAGATCCGGACAGGGGGCACGAGCAGTACTTC.

V is TRBV5-6 and J is TRBJ2-5; D ambiguous. The end of the DNA fits TRBJ2-7 better, so the J call may be wrong. Per the germline V gene, CDR1 is SGHDT and CDR2 is YYEEEE. The CDR3 sequence is 15 residues long. The chain's CDR3 is CASSLFPQPDYEQYF. CDR3 coding DNA: TGTGCCAGCAGCTTGTTTCCGCAGCCGGACTACGAGCAGTACTTC.

The chain joins TRBV4-2 to TRBJ2-1, with D possibly TRBD2 on 6 matching bases. The V and J ends lost 0 bases and 10 bases respectively, with 16 bases between them. Germline V gives CDR1 LGHNA, CDR2 YNFKEQ. The CDR3 spans 15 residues. The CDR3: CASSQDKRELGEQFF. CDR3 nucleotide sequence: TGTGCCAGCAGCCAAGATAAACGGGAGTTGGGAGAGCAGTTCTTC.

The chain couples TRBV7-9 to TRBJ2-5; 9 nucleotides match TRBD1. The length of the CDR3 is 16 residues. J gave up 4 bases and V 3 bases, and 9 bases lay outside the gene matches. Germline CDR1 and CDR2: SEHNR and FQNEAQ (reference sequence). CDR3: CASSFYRGQEVETQYF. DNA of the CDR3: TGTGCCAGCAGCTTCTACAGGGGGCAGGAGGTAGAGACCCAGTACTTC.

The chain joins TRBV5-8 to TRBJ2-7; D might be TRBD1 (5 bases). In germline, CDR1 is SGHTS, CDR2 YDEGEE. This CDR3 is built from 14 residues. Trimming took off 1 base at V and 6 bases at J, with 14 bases between the two ends. CDR3 residues: CASSLKPSGFEQYF. The CDR3, as DNA: TGTGCCAGCAGCTTGAAGCCCTCAGGGTTCGAGCAGTACTTC.

This clone came up once. The gene calls are TRBV14 and TRBJ2-3; 13 bases fit TRBD2. Germline loops: CDR1 SGHDN, CDR2 FVKESK. The J segment lost 0 bases and the V segment lost 0 bases, leaving 6 bases of the junction unmatched. CDR3 length: 19 amino acids. The CDR3 sequence: CASSQDKLAGGSSTDTQYF. DNA of the CDR3: TGTGCCAGCAGCCAAGATAAACTAGCGGGAGGGTCTAGCACAGATACGCAGTATTTT.

The chain couples TRBV2 to TRBJ2-7; TRBD1 agrees at 8 bases. Germline CDR1 is SNHLY and CDR2 is FYNNEI. The CDR3 runs 12 residues. With V trimmed by 11 bases and J by 7 bases, 10 bases remained unmatched. The CDR3 DNA reads as TGTGCCCCCGGGGACAGGTACGAGGAGCAGTACTTC. Protein product: CAPGDRYEEQYF.

The chain links TRBV5-6 to TRBJ2-5, with 10 bases matching TRBD2. The germline gives CDR1 SGHDT, CDR2 YYEEEE. The V gene end was trimmed by 4 bases and the J gene end by 5 bases; junction bases not matched to a gene: 5. This CDR3 is 14 amino acids long. This CDR3 is CASSVGLARETQYF. CDR3 DNA sequence: TGTGCCAGCAGCGTGGGACTAGCGAGGGAGACCCAGTACTTC.

A remark on this clone: An end of the junction differs from the germline gene, which may be a read error. The gene calls are TRBV5-8 and TRBJ1-2; D might be TRBD1 (5 bases). Germline assignment: CDR1 SGHTS and CDR2 YDEGEE. This CDR3 has 14 residues. In DNA form, the CDR3 reads TGTGCCAGCAGCTTGGCGGGGGATTCTATCGGCTACCCCTTC. Translating gives CASSLAGDSIGYPF. The entire variable domain, with the rest obtained from reference TRBV5-8 and TRBJ1-2, is as follows: EAGVTQSPTHLIKTRGQQATLRCSPISGHTSVYWYQQALGLGLQFLLWYDEGEERNRGNFPPRFSGRQFPNYSSELNVNALELEDSALYLCASSLAGDSIGYPFGSGTRLTVV.

This sequence joins TRBV28 and TRBJ1-2, with D possibly matching TRBD1 (6 bases). CDR3 length: 14 residues. The germline V and J ends were trimmed by 3 bases and 7 bases, with 15 bases remaining between them. CDR1 MDHEN and CDR2 SYDVKM come from the germline V gene. CDR3 in amino acids: CASSFPTGTGGYTF. CDR3 in DNA: TGTGCCAGCAGTTTCCCGACAGGTACGGGTGGCTACACCTTC.

V gene TRBV5-1 combines with J gene TRBJ2-1; weak D call: TRBD2 (6 bases). Trimming left V 4 bases short and J 9 bases short, with 17 bases between. CDR1 is SGHRS and CDR2 is YFSETQ in the germline V gene. The CDR3 loop spans 14 amino acids. DNA for the CDR3: TGCGCCAGCAGCCTGGGCCGGGGGACTGGTGAGCAGTTCTTC. Residues: CASSLGRGTGEQFF.

The gene calls are TRBV6-1 and TRBJ1-5; D is uncertain. With 2 bases removed from V and 2 bases from J, the gap between germline ends came to 7 bases. Germline V gene data show CDR1 as MNHNS and CDR2 as SASEGT. The CDR3 runs 14 residues. The chain's CDR3 is CASSEQRGNQPQHF. The CDR3, as DNA: TGTGCCAGCAGTGAACAGCGAGGCAATCAGCCCCAGCATTTT.